These T cell receptor beta chains were read from a single sample in a study of shared clonotypes between healthy human individuals. Sequencing was performed with immunoSEQ multiplex PCR; in TCRdb, only in-frame clones are kept and a portion is missing. The table records fewer than 800,000 clones, under 95% of them present only once. Sequencing input: naive CD8+ T cells sorted from blood. The source is a man under 40 in good health. Each CDR3 is given with its conserved first and last residue. Each record gives: J gene, D gene, CDR3 length, V gene, CDR3 protein, CDR3 DNA. A D gene is named only where the DNA matches it firmly.

J: TRBJ2-7; D: TRBD2; length: 18; V: TRBV14; CDR3: CASSQGGSVGLASYEQYF; DNA: TGTGCCAGCAGCCAAGGCGGATCTGTAGGACTAGCGTCCTACGAGCAGTACTTC
J: TRBJ1-5; D: TRBD1; length: 17; V: TRBV7-9; CDR3: CASSLSEPGQGVQPQHF; DNA: TGTGCCAGCAGCTTATCGGAACCGGGACAGGGGGTTCAGCCCCAGCATTTT
J: TRBJ2-3; D: TRBD2; length: 15; V: TRBV7-8; CDR3: CASSLGTSGTDTQYF; DNA: TGTGCCAGCAGCTTAGGGACTAGCGGGACAGATACGCAGTATTTT
J: TRBJ2-7; D: NA; length: 13; V: TRBV13; CDR3: CASSESNYGEQYF; DNA: TGTGCCAGCAGTGAATCGAATTACGGCGAGCAGTACTTC
J: TRBJ1-1; D: TRBD1; length: 13; V: TRBV2; CDR3: CASRGQGGTEAFF; DNA: TGTGCCAGCAGGGGACAGGGGGGCACTGAAGCTTTCTTT
J: TRBJ2-1; D: NA; length: 13; V: TRBV7-9; CDR3: CASSLGSYNEQFF; DNA: TGTGCCAGCAGCCTGGGCTCCTACAATGAGCAGTTCTTC
J: TRBJ2-2; D: TRBD1; length: 16; V: TRBV7-3; CDR3: CASSLGQGAGTGELFF; DNA: TGTGCCAGCAGCTTAGGACAGGGGGCAGGCACCGGGGAGCTGTTTTTT
J: TRBJ2-5; D: NA; length: 16; V: TRBV7-9; CDR3: CASRGGRGLVQETQYF; DNA: TGTGCCAGCAGAGGGGGTCGGGGGCTGGTCCAAGAGACCCAGTACTTC
J: TRBJ1-1; D: NA; length: 15; V: TRBV4-3; CDR3: CASSQEGEPNTEAFF; DNA: TGCGCCAGCAGCCAAGAGGGGGAACCCAACACTGAAGCTTTCTTT
J: TRBJ2-1; D: TRBD2; length: 15; V: TRBV28; CDR3: CASSDPTSADNEQFF; DNA: TGTGCCAGCAGCGATCCGACTAGCGCGGACAATGAGCAGTTCTTC
J: TRBJ2-3; D: NA; length: 16; V: TRBV6-4; CDR3: CASRGDTSGSTDTQYF; DNA: TGTGCCAGCAGGGGGGACACATCGGGTAGCACAGATACGCAGTATTTT
J: TRBJ1-2; D: NA; length: 13; V: TRBV11-2; CDR3: CASSPGGTWGYTF; DNA: TGTGCCAGCAGCCCGGGGGGGACTTGGGGCTACACCTTC